This T cell receptor (beta chain) was retrieved from a study of blood T cell repertoires in COVID-19. This clone was picked up a small number of times. From germline, CDR1 is MGHRA and CDR2 YSYEKL. There are 14 residues in the CDR3. V dropped 2 bases and J dropped 1 base, with 9 bases sitting between them. Original analysis: Amplified reference gene primers provided the basis for estimating nucleated cell counts. Repertoires were generated with immunoSEQ multiplex PCR, while TCRdb's copy carries only in-frame clones and drops some. V, J and clone size are taken as reported in that table, and D and trimming were inferred from the DNA itself. This table holds 75,000 to 100,000 clones, 86% found once.

The V and J genes are TRBV4-1 and TRBJ2-7; D remains unclear. The sample was peripheral blood. The TCR sequence derives from an elderly man with acute or convalescent COVID-19. The CDR3 sequence is CASSQRSGSYEQYF. The CDR3 nucleotides read TGCGCCAGCAGCCAAAGGTCCGGGTCCTACGAGCAGTACTTC.